These T cell receptor beta chains were read from a single sample in a study of blood T cell repertoires in COVID-19. The repertoire was sequenced with immunoSEQ multiplex PCR; TCRdb's copy has only in-frame clones and lacks some. Of about 190,000 clones in the sample, more than 85% were seen once. Sequencing input: peripheral blood. These receptors came from a man aged 25 to 40 with acute or convalescent COVID-19. Both conserved end residues are part of each CDR3. Fields, in order: clone size, D gene, V gene, J gene, CDR3 DNA, CDR3 protein. The D gene is left open where the match is weak. Clone size is shown for a subset of rows, as once, few, many or a class of expanded clone.

>.|.|TRBV11-2|TRBJ2-7
TGTGCCAGCAGCTGGGACAACGAGCAGTACTTC
CASSWDNEQYF
>.|TRBD1|TRBV5-5|TRBJ2-5
TGTGCCAGCAGCAGGGGACAGGCAAAAGAGACCCAGTACTTC
CASSRGQAKETQYF
>.|.|TRBV6-5|TRBJ2-7
TGTGCCAGCACCTCTCGGGGGTCGGTTTACGAGCAGTACTTC
CASTSRGSVYEQYF
>once|TRBD1|TRBV6-6|TRBJ1-5
TGTGCCAGCAGTCCAAAAAATACAGGGGGCTTTCAGCCCCAGCATTTT
CASSPKNTGGFQPQHF
>.|.|TRBV24-1|TRBJ2-1
TGTGCCACCAGTCCAGACAGCTCCTACAATGAGCAGTTCTTC
CATSPDSSYNEQFF
>.|.|TRBV19|TRBJ2-5
TGTGCCAGTAACGGGGCGGGGCCTCGGGAGACCCAGTACTTC
CASNGAGPRETQYF
>.|.|TRBV28|TRBJ2-7
TGTGCCAGCAGTTTACAGGGGGGACCCTACGAGCAGTACTTC
CASSLQGGPYEQYF
>.|.|TRBV29-1|TRBJ1-3
TGCAGCGTTGACGGGTTTGGAAACACCATATATTTT
CSVDGFGNTIYF
>.|.|TRBV28|TRBJ1-3
TGTGCCAGCACTTCCCTCTACCCCCCGTGGGGAGAGGGAAACACCATATATTTT
CASTSLYPPWGEGNTIYF
>once|.|TRBV6-5|TRBJ1-1
TGTGCCAGCAGCTTACAGATGAACACTGAAGCTTTCTTT
CASSLQMNTEAFF
>.|TRBD2|TRBV11-3|TRBJ2-7
TGTGCCAGTGCACCTAGCGGAGCTACCCCTTACGAGCAGTACTTC
CASAPSGATPYEQYF
>.|.|TRBV5-1|TRBJ1-6
TGCGCCAGCAGCGCGATTGTCGCGGGGGCAGCGACCCTCCACTTT
CASSAIVAGAATLHF
>.|.|TRBV11-3|TRBJ2-7
TGTGCCAGCAGCCATTACGAGCAGTACTTC
CASSHYEQYF
>.|TRBD1|TRBV3-1/TRBV3-2|TRBJ2-4
TGTGCCAGCAGCCGAGAAGTCTTTACAGGGGGGAACAAAAACATTCAGTACTTC
CASSREVFTGGNKNIQYF
>.|.|TRBV7-2|TRBJ1-5
TGTGCCAGCAGCTCAAGACAGGGCAATCAGCCCCAGCATTTT
CASSSRQGNQPQHF
>.|TRBD2|TRBV20-1|TRBJ2-7
TGCAGTGCTAGTGGGCTAGCGGGAGGCTCTGCCCTCTCCTACGAGCAGTACTTC
CSASGLAGGSALSYEQYF
>.|.|TRBV27|TRBJ2-1
TGTGCCAGCAGTTTGTGGGGCACACCGTACAATGAGCAGTTCTTC
CASSLWGTPYNEQFF
>.|.|TRBV24-1|TRBJ2-1
TGTGCCACCAGTGGAGCCCCAGGGGCATCAAGCAATGAGCAGTTCTTC
CATSGAPGASSNEQFF
>once|.|TRBV28|TRBJ1-1
TGTGCCAGCAGTTCCCAGGGCAGGGAAGCTTTCTTT
CASSSQGREAFF
>.|.|TRBV4-1|TRBJ1-1
TGCGCCAGCAGCCAAGATGCGCGACAGCCCGCGGGGGCTTTCTTT
CASSQDARQPAGAFF
>.|TRBD2|TRBV4-2|TRBJ2-7
TGTGCCAGCAGCCGAGGGACTAGCGACATCTACGAGCAGTACTTC
CASSRGTSDIYEQYF
>.|TRBD1|TRBV4-1|TRBJ1-2
TGCGCCAGCAGCCAAAGGACAGGGATCTATGGCTACACCTTC
CASSQRTGIYGYTF
>.|.|TRBV19|TRBJ1-5
TGTGCCAGTAGGCACCAGGAACAGCCCCAGCATTTT
CASRHQEQPQHF
>.|.|TRBV27|TRBJ2-1
TGTGCCAGCAGTTTTATTAGCCTACCAGCGAACAATGAGCAGTTCTTC
CASSFISLPANNEQFF
>.|TRBD1|TRBV19|TRBJ1-5
TGTGCCAGTAGGCAGGGGGCTTTGAACAATCAGCCCCAGCATTTT
CASRQGALNNQPQHF
>.|TRBD2|TRBV7-9|TRBJ2-2
TGTGCCAGCAGCTTAGTAGGGACTAGCGGGGTGAACACCGGGGAGCTGTTTTTT
CASSLVGTSGVNTGELFF
>few|TRBD2|TRBV9|TRBJ2-7
TGTGCCAGCAGCGCTACTAGCGGGAGTCGAGAGCAGTACTTC
CASSATSGSREQYF
>.|TRBD1|TRBV7-2|TRBJ1-1
TGTGCCAGCAGCATCCAGGGGGGATGGACTGAAGCTTTCTTT
CASSIQGGWTEAFF
>.|.|TRBV19|TRBJ2-5
TGTGCCAGTAGTTCGCGGGCGCCCAAGGAGACCCAGTACTTC
CASSSRAPKETQYF
>.|.|TRBV6-2/TRBV6-3|TRBJ1-5
TGTGCCAGCAGTTACGGCAACACGTATAGCAATCAGCCCCAGCATTTT
CASSYGNTYSNQPQHF
>.|.|TRBV29-1|TRBJ2-5
TGCAGCGTTGAAGGGACAGACGTAACACAAGAGACCCAGTACTTC
CSVEGTDVTQETQYF
>.|TRBD2|TRBV5-1|TRBJ2-1
TGCGCCAGCAGCCCCCTGGGACTAGCCTCCAATGAGCAGTTCTTC
CASSPLGLASNEQFF
>.|.|TRBV5-6|TRBJ2-1
TGTGCCAGCAGCTTGGCCCGGACAAGGAGGGATCGGGAGCAGTTCTTC
CASSLARTRRDREQFF
>.|TRBD2|TRBV7-9|TRBJ2-1
TGTGCCAGCAGCCCGGGGGGGGAGCAGTTCTTC
CASSPGGEQFF
>once|TRBD2|TRBV15|TRBJ2-5
TGTGCCACCAGCTCTCCGACTAGCGGGGCACAAGAGACCCAGTACTTC
CATSSPTSGAQETQYF
>.|.|TRBV7-6|TRBJ1-5
TGTGCCAGCAGCCGGGGTTGGGACAAGCGTCAGCCCCAGCATTTT
CASSRGWDKRQPQHF
>.|.|TRBV7-8|TRBJ2-7
TGTGCCAGCAGCTTATTGTCAAGCTTGGCCTACGAGCAGTACTTC
CASSLLSSLAYEQYF
>.|.|TRBV28|TRBJ1-1
TGTGCCAGCAGTTTATTCGGCACTGAAGCTTTCTTT
CASSLFGTEAFF
>once|TRBD2|TRBV7-2|TRBJ2-3
TGTGCCAGCAGCTTTTCTAGCGGGGGGGCAGATACGCAGTATTTT
CASSFSSGGADTQYF
>.|.|TRBV7-9|TRBJ2-3
TGTGCCAGCAGCCCGTACAGGGAGAGTGGCACAGATACGCAGTATTTT
CASSPYRESGTDTQYF
>.|TRBD1|TRBV9|TRBJ1-3
TGTGCCAGCAGCGGACGGGACAGGGGAGGAGGAAACACCATATATTTT
CASSGRDRGGGNTIYF
>.|.|TRBV27|TRBJ2-7
TGTGCCAGCAGTTTTACCGGGAATCCCTACGAGCAGTACTTC
CASSFTGNPYEQYF
>.|TRBD1|TRBV6-2/TRBV6-3|TRBJ2-7
TGTGCCAGCAGTTCAACAGGGGCCCCCTACGAGCAGTACTTC
CASSSTGAPYEQYF
>.|.|TRBV9|TRBJ1-6
TGTGCCAGCGGAACAGTAGTGAGTTCACCCCTCCACTTT
CASGTVVSSPLHF
>.|TRBD2|TRBV18|TRBJ2-3
TGTGCCAGCTCACCACCGTTGCGGGGGGTTGAAGATACGCAGTATTTT
CASSPPLRGVEDTQYF
>.|TRBD2|TRBV3-1/TRBV3-2|TRBJ2-3
TGTGCCAGCAGCAAAGCGACTAGCGGGAGTGGTACGCAGTATTTT
CASSKATSGSGTQYF
>.|.|TRBV6-4|TRBJ1-6
TGTGCCAGCAGTGACTCTAGGAGATCACCCCTCCACTTT
CASSDSRRSPLHF
>.|TRBD2|TRBV29-1|TRBJ2-7
TGCAGCTTTTCCGGGACTAGCGGGGGGGTGCAGTACTTC
CSFSGTSGGVQYF